The T cell receptor (beta chain) described here comes from a study of brain T cells in children with intractable seizures. The method was immunoSEQ multiplex PCR; TCRdb's version includes in-frame clones alone and lacks a portion of them. Of hundreds of thousands of clones listed, nearly 95% are singletons. The CDR3 spans 13 residues. CDR1 is LGHDT, CDR2 YNNKEL, per germline (reference sequence). The V end was cut by 1 base, the J end by 2 bases, with 5 bases between. The time point here: blood from clinic visit 5 months post-surgery; TSC patient then seizure free. Patients received at least one anti-epileptic drug before surgery.

This material consisted of peripheral blood, taken 4 to 5 months after surgery. The rearrangement joins TRBV3-1 (or the pseudogene TRBV3-2) to TRBJ1-2; D unresolved. The receptor was isolated from a boy under two years old with tuberous sclerosis and intractable seizures. The CDR3 nucleotides are TGTGCCAGCAGCCAAGCCTTCAACTATGGCTACACCTTC. Translated: CASSQAFNYGYTF.